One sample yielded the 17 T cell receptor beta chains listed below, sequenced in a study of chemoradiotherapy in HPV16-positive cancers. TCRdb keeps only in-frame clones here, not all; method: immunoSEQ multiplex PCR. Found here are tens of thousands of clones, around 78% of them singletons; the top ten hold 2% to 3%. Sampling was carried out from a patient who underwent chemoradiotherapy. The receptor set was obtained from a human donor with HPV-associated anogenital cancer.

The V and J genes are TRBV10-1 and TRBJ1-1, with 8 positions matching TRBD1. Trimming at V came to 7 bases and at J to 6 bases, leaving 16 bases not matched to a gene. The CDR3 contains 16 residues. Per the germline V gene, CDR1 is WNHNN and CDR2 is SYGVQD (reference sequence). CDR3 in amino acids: CASISHGTGHFAEAFF. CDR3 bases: TGCGCCAGCATTTCACACGGGACAGGCCATTTCGCTGAAGCTTTCTTT.

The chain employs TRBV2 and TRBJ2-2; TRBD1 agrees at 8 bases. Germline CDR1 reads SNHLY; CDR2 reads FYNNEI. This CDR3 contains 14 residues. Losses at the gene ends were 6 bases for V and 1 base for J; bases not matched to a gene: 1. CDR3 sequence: CASSGQGNTGELFF. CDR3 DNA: TGTGCCAGCAGCGGACAGGGGAACACCGGGGAGCTGTTTTTT.

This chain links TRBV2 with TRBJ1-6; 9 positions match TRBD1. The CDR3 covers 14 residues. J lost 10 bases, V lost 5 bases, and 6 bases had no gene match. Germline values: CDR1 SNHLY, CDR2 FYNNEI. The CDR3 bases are TGTGCCAGCAGTACAGACAGGGGGATATCACCCCTCCACTTT. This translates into CASSTDRGISPLHF.

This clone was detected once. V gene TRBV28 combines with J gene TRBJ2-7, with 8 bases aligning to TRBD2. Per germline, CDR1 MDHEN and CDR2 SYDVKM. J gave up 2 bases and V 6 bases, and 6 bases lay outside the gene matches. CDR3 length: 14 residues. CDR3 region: CASSLAGRTYEQYF. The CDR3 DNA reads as TGTGCCAGCAGCTTAGCGGGGCGAACCTACGAGCAGTACTTC.

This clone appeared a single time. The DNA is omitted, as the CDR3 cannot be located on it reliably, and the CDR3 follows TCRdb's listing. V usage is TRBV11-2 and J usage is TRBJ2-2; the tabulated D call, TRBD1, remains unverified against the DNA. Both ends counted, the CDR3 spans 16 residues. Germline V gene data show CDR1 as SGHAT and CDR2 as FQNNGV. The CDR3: CASSFLRQANTGELFF.

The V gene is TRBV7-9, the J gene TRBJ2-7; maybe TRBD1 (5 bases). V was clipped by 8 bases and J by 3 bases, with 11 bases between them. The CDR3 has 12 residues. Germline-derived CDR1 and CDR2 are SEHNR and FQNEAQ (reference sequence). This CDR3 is CASGDRHYEQYF. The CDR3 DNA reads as TGTGCCAGCGGCGACAGACACTACGAGCAGTACTTC. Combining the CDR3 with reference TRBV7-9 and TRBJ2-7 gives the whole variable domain DTGVSQNPRHKITKRGQNVTFRCDPISEHNRLYWYRQTLGQGPEFLTYFQNEAQLEKSRLLSDRFSAERPKGSFSTLEIQRTEQGDSAMYLCASGDRHYEQYFGPGTRLTVT.

This CDR3 reads CASSPVGRGGDYGYTF. CDR3 bases: TGTGCCAGCAGCCCCGTAGGTAGGGGAGGGGACTATGGCTACACCTTC. The chain couples TRBV28 to TRBJ1-2; D is perhaps TRBD1 (5 bases). The V end lost 6 bases, the J end lost 3 bases, and 20 bases lay between the germline ends. Germline V gene data show CDR1 as MDHEN and CDR2 as SYDVKM. The CDR3 consists of 16 residues.

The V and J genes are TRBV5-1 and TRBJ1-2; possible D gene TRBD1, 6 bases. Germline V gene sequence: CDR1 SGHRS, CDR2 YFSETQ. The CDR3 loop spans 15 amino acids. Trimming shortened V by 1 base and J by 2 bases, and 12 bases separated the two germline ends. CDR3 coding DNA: TGCGCCAGCAGCTTGACCCTAACAGGGAACTATGGCTACACCTTC. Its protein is CASSLTLTGNYGYTF.

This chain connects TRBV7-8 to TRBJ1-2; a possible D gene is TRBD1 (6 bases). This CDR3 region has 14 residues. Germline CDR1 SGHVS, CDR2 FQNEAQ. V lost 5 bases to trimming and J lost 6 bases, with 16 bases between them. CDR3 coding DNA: TGTGCCAGCAGCACCCACTCACAGGGAGATGGCTACACCTTC. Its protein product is CASSTHSQGDGYTF.

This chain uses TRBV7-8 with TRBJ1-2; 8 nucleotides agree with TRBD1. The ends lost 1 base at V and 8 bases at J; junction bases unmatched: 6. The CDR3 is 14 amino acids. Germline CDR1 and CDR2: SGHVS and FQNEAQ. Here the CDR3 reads CASSLVAGGWGYTF. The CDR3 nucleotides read TGTGCCAGCAGCTTAGTGGCAGGGGGCTGGGGCTACACCTTC.

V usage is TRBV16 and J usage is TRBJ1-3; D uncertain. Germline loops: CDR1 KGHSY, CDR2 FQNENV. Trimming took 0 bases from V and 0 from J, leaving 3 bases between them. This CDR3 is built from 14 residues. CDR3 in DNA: TGTGCCAGCAGCCAATCCTCCTCTGGAAACACCATATATTTT. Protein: CASSQSSSGNTIYF.

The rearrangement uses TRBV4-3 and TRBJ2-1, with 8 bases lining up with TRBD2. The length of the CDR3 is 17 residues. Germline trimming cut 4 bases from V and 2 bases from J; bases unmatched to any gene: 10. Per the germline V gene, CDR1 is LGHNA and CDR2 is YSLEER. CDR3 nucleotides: TGCGCCAGCAGCCTACAGCGGCAGCGGGGGACCTACAATGAGCAGTTCTTC. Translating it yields CASSLQRQRGTYNEQFF.

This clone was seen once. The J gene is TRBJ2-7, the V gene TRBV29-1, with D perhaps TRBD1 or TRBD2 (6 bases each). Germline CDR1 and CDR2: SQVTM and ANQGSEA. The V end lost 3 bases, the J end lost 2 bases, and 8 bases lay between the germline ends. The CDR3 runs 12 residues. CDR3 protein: CSVDGGPYEQYF. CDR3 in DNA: TGCAGCGTTGATGGGGGGCCCTACGAGCAGTACTTC.

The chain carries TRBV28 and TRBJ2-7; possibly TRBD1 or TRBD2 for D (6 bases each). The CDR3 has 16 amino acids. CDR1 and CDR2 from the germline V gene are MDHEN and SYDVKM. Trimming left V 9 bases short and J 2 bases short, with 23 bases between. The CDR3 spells CASTGRGGHYPYEQYF. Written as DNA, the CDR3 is TGTGCCAGTACAGGAAGAGGGGGGCACTACCCCTACGAGCAGTACTTC. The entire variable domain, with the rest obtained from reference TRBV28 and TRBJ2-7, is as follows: DVKVTQSSRYLVKRTGEKVFLECVQDMDHENMFWYRQDPGLGLRLIYFSYDVKMKEKGDIPEGYSVSREKKERFSLILESASTNQTSMYLCASTGRGGHYPYEQYFGPGTRLTVT.

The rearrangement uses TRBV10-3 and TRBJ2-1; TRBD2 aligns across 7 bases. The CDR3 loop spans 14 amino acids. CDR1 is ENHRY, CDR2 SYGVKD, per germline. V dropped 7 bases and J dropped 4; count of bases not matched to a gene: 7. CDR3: CAIMSGTTYNEQFF. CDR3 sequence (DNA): TGTGCCATCATGAGCGGGACCACGTACAATGAGCAGTTCTTC.

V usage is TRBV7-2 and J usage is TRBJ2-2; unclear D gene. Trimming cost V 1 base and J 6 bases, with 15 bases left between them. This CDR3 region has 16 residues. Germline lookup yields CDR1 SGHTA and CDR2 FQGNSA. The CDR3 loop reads CASSLGVAFSPGELFF. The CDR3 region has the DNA TGTGCCAGCAGCTTAGGGGTGGCGTTTTCCCCCGGGGAGCTGTTTTTT.

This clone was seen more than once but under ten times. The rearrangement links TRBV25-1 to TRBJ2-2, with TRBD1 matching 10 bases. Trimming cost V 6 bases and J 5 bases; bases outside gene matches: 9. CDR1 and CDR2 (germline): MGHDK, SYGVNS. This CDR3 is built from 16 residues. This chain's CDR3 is CASRETTGGFTGELFF. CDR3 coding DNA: TGTGCCAGCAGGGAGACGACAGGGGGCTTTACCGGGGAGCTGTTTTTT.